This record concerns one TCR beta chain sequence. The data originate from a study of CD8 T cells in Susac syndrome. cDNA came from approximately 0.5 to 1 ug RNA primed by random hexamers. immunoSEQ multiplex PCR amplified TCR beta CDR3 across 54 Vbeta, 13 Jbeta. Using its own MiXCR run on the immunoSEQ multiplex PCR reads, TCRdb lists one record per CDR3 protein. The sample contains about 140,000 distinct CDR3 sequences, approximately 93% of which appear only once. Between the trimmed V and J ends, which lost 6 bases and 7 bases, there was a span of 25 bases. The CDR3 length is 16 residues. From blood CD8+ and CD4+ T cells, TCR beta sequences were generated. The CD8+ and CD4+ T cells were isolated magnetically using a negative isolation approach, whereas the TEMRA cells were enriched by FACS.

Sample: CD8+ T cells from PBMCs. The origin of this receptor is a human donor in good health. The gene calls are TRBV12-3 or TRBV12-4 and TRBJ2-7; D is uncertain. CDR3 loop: CASRPPLGRWDGEQYF. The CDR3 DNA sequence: TGTGCCAGCAGACCCCCTTTGGGCCGCTGGGATGGGGAGCAGTACTTC.